This T cell receptor beta chain was obtained from a study of blood T cell repertoires in COVID-19. In the study overall: Sites in the United States, Italy and Spain provided acute and convalescent COVID-19 samples. The analysed material was cDNA or gDNA that came from T cells, B-cell-depleted T cells, or PBMCs.

As originally analysed: From reference gene primer amplification, estimates of nucleated cell counts were derived. Data came from immunoSEQ multiplex PCR; TCRdb stores just in-frame clones and leaves some out. Clone size and the V and J calls come from that table; the DNA yielded D and trimming. Here the sample spans around 200,000 clones, roughly 80% being singletons. The receptor's source is a human donor in a cohort sampled during active COVID-19. The sample comprised peripheral blood.

The CDR3 region is CASSWTGVRTDTQYF. Written as DNA, the CDR3 is TGTGCCAGCAGTTGGACAGGGGTTAGGACAGATACGCAGTATTTT. The chain links TRBV27 to TRBJ2-3; the match to TRBD1 covers 9 bases. The CDR3 is made up of 15 amino acids. V trimming: 4 bases; J trimming: 3 bases; junction bases outside the gene matches: 5. CDR1 is MNHEY, CDR2 SMNVEV, per germline (reference sequence).